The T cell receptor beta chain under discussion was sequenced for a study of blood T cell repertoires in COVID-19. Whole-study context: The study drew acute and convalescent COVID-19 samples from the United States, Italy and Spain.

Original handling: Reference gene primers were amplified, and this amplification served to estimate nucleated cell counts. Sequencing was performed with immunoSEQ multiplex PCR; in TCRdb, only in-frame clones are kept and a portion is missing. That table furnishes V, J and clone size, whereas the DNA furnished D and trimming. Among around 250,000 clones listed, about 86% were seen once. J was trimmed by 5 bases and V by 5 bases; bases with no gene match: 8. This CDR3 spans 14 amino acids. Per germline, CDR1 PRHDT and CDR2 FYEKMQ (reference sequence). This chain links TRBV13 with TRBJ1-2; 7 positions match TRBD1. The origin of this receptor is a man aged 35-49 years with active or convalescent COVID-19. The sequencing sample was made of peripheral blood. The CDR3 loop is CASSLDREVYGYTF. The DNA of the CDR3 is TGTGCCAGCAGCCTAGACAGGGAAGTTTATGGCTACACCTTC.